The clone carrying this T cell receptor (beta chain) came up once. Antigen: not known. The data belong to a study of a mutant IDH1 vaccine in newly diagnosed glioma. Time point here: baseline, week 1 (first vaccination visit). Noted treatment: pre-vaccination baseline after standard-of-care therapy. Notes on the study in general: Patients mounted vaccine-induced immune responses in roughly 93% of cases.

Sequencing used immunoSEQ multiplex PCR; TCRdb keeps in-frame clones, though not all of them. The sample carries about 69,000 clones, roughly 85% recorded once. The CDR3 runs 13 residues. Trimming removed 2 bases from V and 1 base from J, with 6 bases in between. Germline V gene data show CDR1 as SGHNT and CDR2 as YYREEE (reference sequence). The receptor was derived from a man younger than 45 with glioma. V gene TRBV5-4 combines with J gene TRBJ2-5; D remains unclear. The sequencing here drew on PBMCs, taken from a glioma patient treated with radiotherapy, temozolomide or both. CDR3 coding DNA: TGTGCCAGCAGCTTTTTTACCCAAGAGACCCAGTACTTC. It encodes CASSFFTQETQYF. Full variable domain (rest looked up from reference TRBV5-4 and TRBJ2-5): ETGVTQSPTHLIKTRGQQVTLRCSSQSGHNTVSWYQQALGQGPQFIFQYYREEENGRGNFPPRFSGLQFPNYSSELNVNALELDDSALYLCASSFFTQETQYFGPGTRLLVL.